The present entry profiles one T cell receptor beta chain with its context. The antigen is unknown. A single base separates this from a much larger clone, so it may be a read error. Study results and limitations: In terms of TCR gene usage, tumor memory CD4+ T cells clustered together with blood and lymph node memory CD4+ cells, as well as with lymph node naive CD4+ cells. Whole repertoires were not studied in the larger cohort, only one V-J beta rearrangement.

The CDR3 spans 14 residues. The germline V gene has CDR1 MNHNS and CDR2 SASEGT. Tregs were sorted as CD4+CD25+CD127-/low cells. Each CDR3 protein is one row after TCRdb ran MiXCR on the 5' RACE reads. Counted here are over 40,000 distinct CDR3 sequences, 20% to 25% occurring once; the ten biggest clones make up less than 5%. This TCR came from a female donor with breast cancer. The sample consisted of Tregs sorted from blood. The chain recombines TRBV6-1 with TRBJ2-1; D ambiguous. The CDR3 is CTSSEREYSDEQFF. The CDR3, as DNA: TGTACCAGCAGTGAAAGAGAGTATTCCGATGAGCAGTTCTTC.